This is a list of T cell receptor beta chains from one sample in a study of T cell changes during pregnancy in multiple sclerosis. Data came from immunoSEQ multiplex PCR; TCRdb stores just in-frame clones and leaves some out. The data hold 20,000 to 25,000 clones, with 85% to 90% observed a single time. The specimen comprised CD8+ T cells from peripheral blood mononuclear cells, sampled before pregnancy. These receptors were taken from a female donor with multiple sclerosis, enrolled in a pregnancy study. The CDR3 runs from the conserved cysteine through the conserved F or W.

v_call	j_call	cdr3_aa
TRBV27	TRBJ1-4	CASSSAGDEKLFF
TRBV7-2	TRBJ2-7	CASSLVRVVTEQYF
TRBV10-2	TRBJ2-3	CASSASSGATDTQYF
TRBV11-2	TRBJ2-7	CASSPDGGGEQYF
TRBV29-1	TRBJ2-7	CSVLGGERELENEQYF
TRBV28	TRBJ2-5	CASSPPTFYPFQYF
TRBV9	TRBJ2-5	CASNYLAGPQETQYF
TRBV5-1	TRBJ1-5	CASSLGGQSQPQHF
TRBV19	TRBJ2-7	CASSGESGTGNFYEQYF
TRBV27	TRBJ2-7	CASSLDRYEQYF
TRBV6-5	-	CASSYLGLADEQYF
TRBV29-1	TRBJ2-1	CSVAQAGYEQFF
TRBV9	TRBJ2-7	CASSVGGSATYEQYF
TRBV30	TRBJ1-1	CAWDRVTEAFF
TRBV21-1	TRBJ2-3	CASSKVNREGTDTQYF
TRBV4-1	TRBJ1-1	CASSPGRLNTEAFF
TRBV18	TRBJ2-7	CASSSISEQYF
TRBV6-4	TRBJ2-2	CASSERDTGELFF
TRBV29-1	TRBJ2-1	CSVDRDSATSSYNEQFF
TRBV27	TRBJ2-3	CASSTGRLAGPDTQYF
TRBV30	TRBJ2-5	CAWSVNPRSGTSTGGPQETQYF
TRBV13	TRBJ2-7	CASSLKTSGRDEQYF
TRBV7-3	TRBJ1-1	CASSLQGGGAEAFF
TRBV27	TRBJ2-2	CASSVLSENTGELFF
TRBV7-9	TRBJ2-1	CASSRESGSSYNEQFF
TRBV19	TRBJ2-1	CASSKSRYNEQFF
TRBV30	TRBJ2-1	CAWSVRTSGVLYNEQFF